Presented here are 13 T cell receptor beta chains from one specimen sequenced in a study of PD-1 blockade in classical Hodgkin lymphoma. Generated by immunoSEQ multiplex PCR, the TCRdb table keeps only in-frame clones and is missing some. Of about 76,000 clones listed, roughly 90% were seen once; the top ten hold roughly a fifth. Brentuximab vedotin exposure varied among the patients, all of whom had relapsed after autologous stem cell transplantation. The specimen comprised peripheral blood mononuclear cells (PBMCs), sampled at baseline. The receptors stem from a human donor with classical Hodgkin lymphoma.

The chain has TRBV6-1 and TRBJ1-5, with a tentative D call TRBD1 (6 bases). The germline CDR1 and CDR2 sequences are MNHNS and SASEGT. V was trimmed by 6 bases and J by 5 bases, leaving 14 bases between them. This CDR3 is built from 14 residues. The CDR3 loop reads CASSQQGSHQPQHF. CDR3 coding DNA: TGTGCCAGCAGCCAACAGGGATCGCATCAGCCCCAGCATTTT.

This clone has only a few counts. The J gene is TRBJ1-5, the V gene TRBV6-6; 9 bases are shared with TRBD1. V trimming: 10 bases; J trimming: 6 bases; junction bases outside the gene matches: 10. The CDR3 covers 14 residues. Per germline, CDR1 MNHNY and CDR2 SVGAGI (reference sequence). This CDR3 reads CATWDRVGGQPQHF. The CDR3 DNA sequence: TGTGCCACCTGGGACAGGGTCGGTGGTCAGCCCCAGCATTTT.

This clone was detected only a few times. The V gene is TRBV20-1, the J gene TRBJ1-2, with a tentative D call TRBD1 (6 bases). V lost 6 bases, J lost 4 bases, and 9 bases lay in between. The CDR3 loop spans 11 amino acids. Germline CDR1 is DFQATT and CDR2 is SNEGSKA (reference sequence). The CDR3 DNA reads as TGCAGTGCGGACAGTACCTATGGCTACACCTTC. Its protein product is CSADSTYGYTF.

This chain links TRBV7-2 with TRBJ1-2, with D maybe TRBD1 (6 bases). Germline CDR1 SGHTA, CDR2 FQGNSA. This CDR3 contains 16 residues. The V gene lost 0 bases and the J gene lost 6 bases, with 17 bases spanning the gap. The chain's CDR3 is CASSLAQRGRQNGYTF. DNA of the CDR3: TGTGCCAGCAGCTTAGCGCAACGGGGGCGCCAAAATGGCTACACCTTC.

The chain joins TRBV5-1 to TRBJ2-7; the match to TRBD1 covers 8 bases. Germline CDR1 is SGHRS and CDR2 is YFSETQ. J gave up 2 bases and V 2 bases, and 6 bases lay outside the gene matches. This CDR3 comprises 15 residues. The CDR3 coding sequence is TGCGCCAGCAGCTTCGGAACAGGGGGTACCTACGAGCAGTACTTC. It specifies CASSFGTGGTYEQYF.

The chain joins TRBV6-1 to TRBJ2-1; 7 bases match TRBD2. This CDR3 has 12 residues. Germline loops: CDR1 MNHNS, CDR2 SASEGT. V was pared by 6 bases and J by 6 bases, with 2 bases of the junction left unmatched. The CDR3 coding sequence is TGTGCCAGCAGCGGGAGGACCAATGAGCAGTTCTTC. Protein sequence: CASSGRTNEQFF.

The rearrangement joins TRBV6-1 to TRBJ2-7; the D gene is possibly TRBD1 (5 bases). CDR1 is MNHNS and CDR2 is SASEGT in the germline V gene. V was pared by 0 bases and J by 0 bases, with 12 bases between. The CDR3 covers 16 residues. The CDR3 here is CASSEADSLPSYEQYF. The DNA for the CDR3 is TGTGCCAGCAGTGAAGCCGACAGCCTTCCCTCCTACGAGCAGTACTTC.

V is TRBV5-1 and J is TRBJ2-2, with D hard to call. CDR1 SGHRS and CDR2 YFSETQ come from the germline V gene. This CDR3 contains 14 residues. V dropped 0 bases and J dropped 4 bases, with 7 bases sitting between them. The CDR3 protein is CASSLDGLTGELFF. CDR3 in DNA: TGCGCCAGCAGCTTGGATGGGCTCACCGGGGAGCTGTTTTTT.

This clone was counted a few times. The genes are TRBV6-6 and TRBJ1-1, with 8 bases aligning to TRBD1. Germline loops: CDR1 MNHNY, CDR2 SVGAGI (reference sequence). This CDR3 region has 14 residues. V was pared by 4 bases and J by 5 bases, with 6 bases of the junction left unmatched. CDR3: CASSSDRGKTEAFF. The CDR3 DNA follows: TGTGCCAGCAGTTCCGACAGGGGAAAGACTGAAGCTTTCTTT.

The V and J genes are TRBV29-1 and TRBJ2-1; the match to TRBD2 covers 13 bases. Germline CDR1 SQVTM, CDR2 ANQGSEA. With V trimmed by 4 bases and J by 9 bases, 6 bases remained unmatched. This CDR3 spans 14 amino acids. CDR3 protein: CSVAGLAGKSEQFF. CDR3 bases: TGCAGCGTTGCGGGACTAGCGGGAAAAAGTGAGCAGTTCTTC.

This clone has just a few counts. The CDR3 region is CASSLVGAYEQYF. CDR3 nucleotide sequence: TGTGCCAGCAGCTTAGTCGGGGCCTACGAGCAGTACTTC. The chain employs TRBV11-2 and TRBJ2-7; D perhaps matches TRBD2 (5 bases). The germline CDR1 and CDR2 sequences are SGHAT and FQNNGV. There are 13 residues in the CDR3. Trimming took 1 base from V and 2 from J, leaving 6 bases between them.

In the case of this clone: Germline is not matched at one junction end, which may reflect a read error. J is TRBJ2-7 and V is TRBV6-5, with D maybe TRBD2 (6 bases). The germline V gene has CDR1 MNHEY and CDR2 SVGAGI. The CDR3 is made up of 12 amino acids. CDR3 residues: CASSSGTSPEHF. CDR3 in DNA: TGTGCCAGCAGTTCCGGGACTTCACCCGAGCACTTC.

The V gene is TRBV7-9, the J gene TRBJ2-7; 9 bases align to TRBD2. The germline V gene has CDR1 SEHNR and CDR2 FQNEAQ (reference sequence). This CDR3 is built from 15 residues. Losses at the gene ends were 5 bases for V and 2 bases for J; bases not matched to a gene: 7. The CDR3 protein is CASSRRLAATYEQYF. The DNA for the CDR3 is TGTGCCAGCAGCAGGAGACTAGCGGCAACCTACGAGCAGTACTTC.